The 27 T cell receptor beta chains below come from one sample, sequenced in a study of regulatory T cells in long-lasting Graves disease. HTBI primers from iRepertoire and Arm-PCR of CDR3 regions yielded the TCR beta libraries. From the multiplex PCR reads, TCRdb called clonotypes with MiXCR, one entry per CDR3 protein. The table has 250,000 or so distinct CDR3 sequences, just over 20% seen once. Time point defined: newly diagnosed GD, antithyroid drugs for less than 3 months. PBMC-extracted RNA yielded the TCR library. The sample in question was peripheral blood mononuclear cells (PBMCs), obtained at new diagnosis, from a patient treated with antithyroid drugs. The origin of the receptors is a female donor with Graves disease.

About this clonotype: A far larger clone is only one base removed, so a read error is likely. V and J are TRBV5-5 and TRBJ2-1, with 12 nucleotides matching TRBD2. Germline-derived CDR1 and CDR2 are SGHKS and YYEKEE (reference sequence). This CDR3 has 16 amino acids. V trimming: 4 bases; J trimming: 0 bases; junction bases outside the gene matches: 2. This CDR3 reads CASSETSGSSYNEQFF. The CDR3 coding sequence is TGTGCCAGCAGCGAGACTAGCGGGAGCTCCTACAATGAGCAGTTCTTC.

Only one count was recorded for this clonotype. The V gene is TRBV4-1, the J gene TRBJ1-1, with D perhaps TRBD1 (6 bases). The CDR3 is 14 residues long. Trimming left V 0 bases short and J 5 bases short, with 10 bases between. Per germline, CDR1 MGHRA and CDR2 YSYEKL. The CDR3 spells CASSQDGGLTEAFF. CDR3 DNA: TGCGCCAGCAGCCAAGATGGGGGGCTAACTGAAGCTTTCTTT.

This clonotype appeared a few times. The V gene is TRBV24-1, the J gene TRBJ2-3; D unclear. This CDR3 spans 15 amino acids. Trimming took off 2 bases at V and 2 bases at J, with 10 bases between the two ends. Germline CDR1 is KGHDR and CDR2 is SFDVKD. The CDR3 sequence is CATSDSSRITDTQYF. CDR3 in DNA: TGTGCCACCAGTGATTCGAGTCGAATCACAGATACGCAGTATTTT.

This clonotype was recorded at least ten times. V is TRBV10-3 and J is TRBJ2-7; tentative D call: TRBD2 (5 bases). The CDR3 is made up of 15 amino acids. Trimming cost V 0 bases and J 2 bases, with 11 bases left between them. Germline assignment: CDR1 ENHRY and CDR2 SYGVKD. CDR3 amino acids: CAISESSDKTYEQYF. The CDR3 DNA reads TGTGCCATCAGTGAGTCTAGCGACAAAACCTACGAGCAGTACTTC.

Ten or more counts support this clonotype. The chain is built from TRBV27 and TRBJ2-2; D is unclear. With 6 bases removed from V and 0 bases from J, the gap between germline ends came to 11 bases. This CDR3 spans 15 amino acids. Germline V gene lookup returns CDR1 MNHEY and CDR2 SMNVEV (reference sequence). CDR3 coding DNA: TGTGCCAGCAGCTTAGTTTCCGCGAACACCGGGGAGCTGTTTTTT. It encodes CASSLVSANTGELFF.

The table lists this clonotype with many counts. The chain is built from TRBV6-2 or TRBV6-3 and TRBJ2-6; no clear D gene. There are 13 residues in the CDR3. V was cut by 5 bases and J by 1 base, with 3 bases left in between. Germline V gene lookup returns CDR1 MNHEY and CDR2 SVGEGT. Here the CDR3 DNA reads TGTGCCAGCAGTCGATCTGGGGCCAACGTCCTGACTTTC. Protein product: CASSRSGANVLTF.

In this sample, this clonotype turned up many times. The rearrangement uses TRBV18 and TRBJ1-1; D is perhaps TRBD1 (5 bases). Germline CDR1 is KGHSH and CDR2 is LQKENI. The CDR3 is 17 amino acids. Trimming took 3 bases from V and 2 from J, leaving 19 bases between them. The chain's CDR3 is CASSPRIDSNLNTEAFF. The CDR3 DNA reads TGTGCCAGCTCACCCAGGATTGACAGCAATCTAAACACTGAAGCTTTCTTT.

This clonotype was recorded many times. The J gene is TRBJ1-2, the V gene TRBV7-8; unclear D gene. This CDR3 comprises 16 residues. CDR1 SGHVS and CDR2 FQNEAQ come from the germline V gene. V lost 0 bases and J lost 3, with 14 bases in between. The CDR3 spells CASSLARAAYDYGYTF. In DNA, the CDR3 is TGTGCCAGCAGCTTAGCGCGGGCAGCATACGACTATGGCTACACCTTC.

About this clonotype itself: A far larger clone is only one base removed, so a read error is likely. The chain uses TRBV12-3 or TRBV12-4 and TRBJ2-5, with 8 bases matching TRBD1. The J call may not be correct, given that the DNA end is closer to TRBJ2-1. This CDR3 is 13 amino acids long. CDR3 loop: CANSLDRVDEQFF. CDR3 in DNA: TGTGCCAACAGTTTGGACAGGGTGGATGAGCAGTTCTTC.

In this sample, this clonotype turned up many times. This CDR3 is missing its conserved last phenylalanine or tryptophan, likely due to a read error. The chain recombines TRBV7-2 with TRBJ2-5; tentatively, D is TRBD2 (7 bases). The CDR3 covers 18 residues. Trimming took 1 base from V and 3 from J, leaving 21 bases between them. Germline V gives CDR1 SGHTA, CDR2 FQGNSA. Here the CDR3 reads CASSLDSYRGAKKETQYL. In nucleotides, the CDR3 is TGTGCCAGCAGCTTAGACTCGTATCGGGGGGCGAAAAAAGAGACCCAGTACCTC.

In its sample, this clonotype was seen many times. The chain links TRBV20-1 to TRBJ1-6; D may be TRBD1 (5 bases). The CDR3 has 16 residues. Germline CDR1 reads DFQATT; CDR2 reads SNEGSKA (reference sequence). Trimming took 6 bases from V and 5 from J, leaving 20 bases between them. CDR3 DNA sequence: TGCAGTGCCACTTCCCTCCTGGGACGGAATAATTCACCCCTCCACTTT. The encoded protein is CSATSLLGRNNSPLHF.

There are many counts of this clonotype. CDR3 DNA sequence: TGTGCCAGCAGCGGTCCAGGGGTTGGGTCCTACGAGCAGTACTTC. Translated, it gives CASSGPGVGSYEQYF. This rearrangement joins TRBV11-3 to TRBJ2-7; D is perhaps TRBD1 (6 bases). CDR3 length: 15 residues. Germline CDR1 SGHNT, CDR2 YENEEA. V was pared by 5 bases and J by 1 base, with 15 bases between.

This clonotype was seen more than once but under ten times. The chain joins TRBV10-3 to TRBJ2-6; 11 bases are shared with TRBD2. This CDR3 is 19 amino acids long. Unmatched junction bases numbered 7, after V lost 3 bases and J lost 0 bases. The germline V gene has CDR1 ENHRY and CDR2 SYGVKD. The CDR3 DNA reads as TGTGCCATCAGTGATTCAGGACTAGCGGGCCGCTCTGGGGCCAACGTCCTGACTTTC. Translated: CAISDSGLAGRSGANVLTF.

This clonotype appeared a few times. This chain uses TRBV7-2 with TRBJ2-7; TRBD2 might be the D (6 bases). V dropped 4 bases and J dropped 3 bases, with 16 bases sitting between them. The CDR3 has 15 amino acids. The germline V gene encodes CDR1 SGHTA and CDR2 FQGNSA. CDR3 DNA: TGTGCCAGCAGCTGGGGGGATACAGGCAGCTACGAGCAGTACTTC. Protein: CASSWGDTGSYEQYF.

This clonotype was recorded many times. CDR3 DNA sequence: TGTGCCAGCAGCCCCCGGGTCGGCTCCTACAATGAGCAGTTCTTC. Amino acids: CASSPRVGSYNEQFF. The chain couples TRBV3-1 to TRBJ2-1; D unclear. Germline V CDR1 and CDR2: LGHDT, YNNKEL (reference sequence). The CDR3 totals 15 residues. V was clipped by 4 bases and J by 0 bases, with 10 bases between them.

This clonotype was seen ten or more times. The chain uses TRBV2 and TRBJ1-2, with 7 positions matching TRBD1. CDR3 size: 13 residues. Germline lookup yields CDR1 SNHLY and CDR2 FYNNEI. With V trimmed by 6 bases and J by 8 bases, 9 bases remained unmatched. CDR3 sequence: CASRIGTADGYTF. As DNA, the CDR3 is TGTGCCAGCAGGATCGGGACAGCGGACGGCTACACCTTC.

A note on this clonotype: A far more abundant clone sits one base away, making this likely a read error. CDR3 loop: CASSADPIWDGYTF. CDR3 DNA sequence: TGCGCCAGCAGCGCCGACCCAATCTGGGACGGCTACACCTTC. The chain carries TRBV5-1 and TRBJ2-4, with a weak D call TRBD1 (5 bases). Gene TRBJ1-2 matches the end of the DNA better, so the J call may be wrong. CDR1 is SGHRS, CDR2 YFSETQ, per germline. The CDR3 runs 14 residues.

This clonotype was counted ten times or more. The chain carries TRBV9 and TRBJ1-3; D perhaps matches TRBD1 (6 bases). The CDR3 runs to 15 residues. Germline V gene sequence: CDR1 SGDLS, CDR2 YYNGEE. V shed 0 bases and J shed 3 bases, with 10 bases lying between them. The DNA for the CDR3 is TGTGCCAGCAGCGTAGAACAGGGATATGGAAACACCATATATTTT. Amino acid sequence: CASSVEQGYGNTIYF.

This chain links TRBV28 with TRBJ1-1; D gene uncertain. Trimming cost V 3 bases and J 7 bases, with 12 bases left between them. The CDR3 extends over 13 amino acids. CDR1 and CDR2 from the germline V gene are MDHEN and SYDVKM. This chain's CDR3 is CASSFNARHEAFF. In DNA form, the CDR3 reads TGTGCCAGCAGTTTTAACGCACGTCATGAAGCTTTCTTT. The variable domain in full, completed from reference TRBV28 and TRBJ1-1, reads DVKVTQSSRYLVKRTGEKVFLECVQDMDHENMFWYRQDPGLGLRLIYFSYDVKMKEKGDIPEGYSVSREKKERFSLILESASTNQTSMYLCASSFNARHEAFFGQGTRLTVV.

This clonotype was seen ten or more times. With a much larger clone just one base away, this may be a read error. This rearrangement joins TRBV2 to TRBJ2-1; a possible D gene is TRBD1 (5 bases). CDR1 SNHLY and CDR2 FYNNEI come from the germline V gene. V shed 7 bases and J shed 8 bases, with 24 bases lying between them. The CDR3 is 16 residues long. The CDR3 bases are TGTGCCAGCAATGGCCGCTGGGCAGGGCCATGGGATGAGCAGTTCTTC. Its protein is CASNGRWAGPWDEQFF.

This clonotype was seen ten or more times. The chain employs TRBV30 and TRBJ2-7; tentative D call: TRBD1 (5 bases). Germline V gene sequence: CDR1 GTSNPN, CDR2 SVGIG (reference sequence). The CDR3 covers 15 residues. V was trimmed by 3 bases and J by 3 bases, leaving 18 bases between them. The DNA for the CDR3 is TGTGCCTGGAGAAGGGGTGACCTAAGGAGCTACGAGCAGTACTTC. This codes for CAWRRGDLRSYEQYF.

This clonotype was observed at least ten times. J is TRBJ2-2 and V is TRBV20-1, with a weak D call TRBD1 (6 bases). This CDR3 has 13 amino acids. Germline V lookup: CDR1 DFQATT, CDR2 SNEGSKA (reference sequence). The V end was cut by 6 bases, the J end by 3 bases, with 11 bases between. CDR3 coding DNA: TGCAGTGCGCCAAACAGGGACACCGGGGAGCTGTTTTTT. It encodes CSAPNRDTGELFF.

This clonotype was counted at least ten times. The chain carries TRBV28 and TRBJ2-2; 7 bases are shared with TRBD1. V trimming: 8 bases; J trimming: 7 bases; junction bases outside the gene matches: 16. The germline V gene has CDR1 MDHEN and CDR2 SYDVKM. There are 16 residues in the CDR3. The CDR3 DNA follows: TGTGCCAGCTCTAACTGGGAGACAGGGATGGTCGGGGAGCTGTTTTTT. Encoded protein: CASSNWETGMVGELFF. The whole variable domain, remainder taken from reference TRBV28 and TRBJ2-2, is DVKVTQSSRYLVKRTGEKVFLECVQDMDHENMFWYRQDPGLGLRLIYFSYDVKMKEKGDIPEGYSVSREKKERFSLILESASTNQTSMYLCASSNWETGMVGELFFGEGSRLTVL.

The sample holds many counts of this clonotype. This chain uses TRBV28 with TRBJ2-4; D uncertain. The ends were cut back, 5 bases at V and 0 bases at J, with 5 bases in the middle. The CDR3 totals 13 residues. CDR1 and CDR2 (germline): MDHEN, SYDVKM. For the CDR3, the DNA is TGTGCCAGCAGTCCCCGAGCCAAAAACATTCAGTACTTC. This sequence encodes CASSPRAKNIQYF.

This clonotype was seen many times. V usage is TRBV6-1 and J usage is TRBJ2-7; 7 positions match TRBD2. The V segment lost 5 bases and the J segment 5 bases; nucleotides outside the gene matches: 12. Germline assignment: CDR1 MNHNS and CDR2 SASEGT. The CDR3 spans 15 residues. The CDR3 loop is CASSPPRTRNHEQYF. The CDR3 DNA is TGTGCCAGCAGTCCTCCCCGGACTAGAAACCACGAGCAGTACTTC.

The chain links TRBV28 to TRBJ1-3; perhaps TRBD1 as D (6 bases). V was cut by 1 base and J by 4 bases, with 14 bases left in between. This CDR3 is 16 amino acids long. Germline V gives CDR1 MDHEN, CDR2 SYDVKM. In DNA, the CDR3 is TGTGCCAGCAGTTTATCGGCCAGGGGATACGGAAACACCATATATTTT. It encodes CASSLSARGYGNTIYF.

This clonotype was seen a few times. The rearrangement links TRBV25-1 to TRBJ2-2; 8 bases match TRBD1. The trim removed 5 bases at V and 4 bases at J, leaving 6 bases unmatched. The CDR3 extends over 15 amino acids. From germline, CDR1 is MGHDK and CDR2 SYGVNS. DNA for the CDR3: TGTGCCAGCAGTAGAGGACAGGGCCTCACCGGGGAGCTGTTTTTT. It is translated as CASSRGQGLTGELFF.